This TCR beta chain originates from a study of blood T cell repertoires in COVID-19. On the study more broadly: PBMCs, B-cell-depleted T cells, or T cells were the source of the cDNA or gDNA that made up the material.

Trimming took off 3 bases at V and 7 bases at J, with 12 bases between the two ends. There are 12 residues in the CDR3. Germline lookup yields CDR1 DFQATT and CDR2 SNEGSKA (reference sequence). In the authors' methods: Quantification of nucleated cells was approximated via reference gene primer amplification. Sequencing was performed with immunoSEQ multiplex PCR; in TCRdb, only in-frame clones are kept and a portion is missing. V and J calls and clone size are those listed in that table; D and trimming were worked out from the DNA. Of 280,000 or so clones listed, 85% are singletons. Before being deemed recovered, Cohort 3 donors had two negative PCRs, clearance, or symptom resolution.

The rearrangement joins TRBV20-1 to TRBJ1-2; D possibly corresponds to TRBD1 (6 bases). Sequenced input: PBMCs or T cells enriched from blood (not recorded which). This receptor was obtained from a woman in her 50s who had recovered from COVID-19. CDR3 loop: CSASSGDLGYTF. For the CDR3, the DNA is TGCAGTGCTAGTTCAGGGGATCTTGGCTACACCTTC.